The rows below give T cell receptor beta chains drawn from one sample of a study of shared clonotypes between healthy human individuals. TCRdb's copy holds only in-frame clones and misses some; the assay was immunoSEQ multiplex PCR. The data show about 2 million clones, roughly 94% seen once. The sequenced sample was naive CD8+ T cells sorted from blood. Every receptor here comes from a man younger than 35 in good health. Both conserved end residues are part of each CDR3.

J	V	CDR3
TRBJ1-1	TRBV4-1	CASSQHIRDTEAFF
TRBJ1-1	TRBV7-7	CASSKTDEKNTEAFF
TRBJ2-1	TRBV27	CASSLLAGGLREQFF
TRBJ2-7	TRBV5-4	CASSADFYEQYF
TRBJ2-7	TRBV7-8	CASSLEGKLYEQYF
TRBJ2-5	TRBV9	CASSPIATAETQYF
TRBJ1-1	TRBV30	CAWSVLGVGTEAFF
TRBJ2-3	TRBV27	CASSRRTASTDTQYF
TRBJ1-2	TRBV6-5	CASSSSGGGYGYTF
TRBJ1-2	TRBV27	CASSFTGENYGYTF
TRBJ2-7	TRBV9	CASSARRVAQLAEQYF
TRBJ2-7	TRBV27	CASSFGMDYEQYF
TRBJ2-1	TRBV7-9	CASEGQRNEQFF
TRBJ2-7	TRBV9	CASSVEEGFVYEQYF
TRBJ1-2	TRBV15	CATSRDMGSGGYTF
TRBJ2-7	TRBV5-4	CASSFLGASYEQYF
TRBJ1-1	TRBV12-5	CASGQNTEAFF
TRBJ1-1	TRBV9	CASSVDRANTEAFF
TRBJ1-1	TRBV7-2	CASGRTTEAFF
TRBJ2-7	TRBV9	CASSYGGLDYEQYF